Below, one T cell receptor (beta chain) is given with its context. Using immunoSEQ multiplex PCR, the repertoire was profiled, and TCRdb retains in-frame clones only, with some absent. The data show over 150,000 clones, with roughly 88% seen just once and 6% to 7% held by the top ten. Seattle participants joined during active infection and were tracked over time. This sample was taken from a study of blood T cell repertoires in COVID-19. Background on the study: Researchers got acute and convalescent COVID-19 samples from the United States, Italy and Spain.

CDR3 size: 12 residues. Looked up from germline, CDR1 is LGHDT and CDR2 is YNNKEL (reference sequence). With 4 bases clipped from V and 7 bases from J, the junction kept 1 base outside the gene matches. The source of this sequence is a woman between 40 and 55 years old with COVID-19, enrolled during active disease. The sequencing input was peripheral blood. The gene calls are TRBV3-1 (or the pseudogene TRBV3-2) and TRBJ2-1; 7 bases agree with TRBD1. This CDR3 is CASSRRGNEQFF. CDR3 sequence (DNA): TGTGCCAGCAGCCGCAGGGGGAATGAGCAGTTCTTC.